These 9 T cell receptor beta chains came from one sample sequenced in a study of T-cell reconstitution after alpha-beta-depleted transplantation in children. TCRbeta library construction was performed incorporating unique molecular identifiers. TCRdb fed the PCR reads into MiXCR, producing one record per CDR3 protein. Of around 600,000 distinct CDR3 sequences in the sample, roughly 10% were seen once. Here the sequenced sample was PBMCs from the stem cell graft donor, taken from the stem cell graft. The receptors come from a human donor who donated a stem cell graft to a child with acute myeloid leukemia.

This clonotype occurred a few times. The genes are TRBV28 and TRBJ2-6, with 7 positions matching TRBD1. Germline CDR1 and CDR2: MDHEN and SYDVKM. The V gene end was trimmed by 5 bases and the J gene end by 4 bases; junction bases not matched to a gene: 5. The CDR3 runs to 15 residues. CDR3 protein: CASSKTGVGANVLTF. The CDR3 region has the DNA TGTGCCAGCAGTAAAACAGGGGTAGGGGCCAACGTCCTGACTTTC.

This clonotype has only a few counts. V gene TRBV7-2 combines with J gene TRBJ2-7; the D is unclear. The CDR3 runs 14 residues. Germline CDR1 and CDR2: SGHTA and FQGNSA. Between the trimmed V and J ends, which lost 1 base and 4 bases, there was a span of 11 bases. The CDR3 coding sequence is TGTGCCAGCAGCTTAGGGATAGGGATGTACGAGCAGTACTTC. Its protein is CASSLGIGMYEQYF. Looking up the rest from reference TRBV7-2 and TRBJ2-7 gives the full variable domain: GAGVSQSPSNKVTEKGKDVELRCDPISGHTALYWYRQSLGQGLEFLIYFQGNSAPDKSGLPSDRFSAERTGGSVSTLTIQRTQQEDSAVYLCASSLGIGMYEQYFGPGTRLTVT.

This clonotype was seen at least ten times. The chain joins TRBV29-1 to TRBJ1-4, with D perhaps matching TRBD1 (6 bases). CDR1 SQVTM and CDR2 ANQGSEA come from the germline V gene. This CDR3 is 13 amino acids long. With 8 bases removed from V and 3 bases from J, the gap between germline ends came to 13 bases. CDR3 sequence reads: CSFLTGSNEKLFF. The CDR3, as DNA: TGCAGCTTCCTGACAGGCTCTAATGAAAAACTGTTTTTT.

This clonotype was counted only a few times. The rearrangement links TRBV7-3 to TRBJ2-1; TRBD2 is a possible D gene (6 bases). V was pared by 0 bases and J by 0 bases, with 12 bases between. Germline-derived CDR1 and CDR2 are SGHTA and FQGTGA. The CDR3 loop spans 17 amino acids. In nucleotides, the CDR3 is TGTGCCAGCAGCTTAACGAGCGGAGGGAGCTCCTACAATGAGCAGTTCTTC. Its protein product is CASSLTSGGSSYNEQFF.

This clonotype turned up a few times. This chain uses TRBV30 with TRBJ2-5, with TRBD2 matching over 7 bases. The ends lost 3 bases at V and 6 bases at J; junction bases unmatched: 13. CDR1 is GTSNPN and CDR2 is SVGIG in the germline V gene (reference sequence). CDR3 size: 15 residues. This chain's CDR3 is CAWRERLANWKTQYF. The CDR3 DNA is TGTGCCTGGAGGGAAAGACTAGCCAATTGGAAGACCCAGTACTTC.

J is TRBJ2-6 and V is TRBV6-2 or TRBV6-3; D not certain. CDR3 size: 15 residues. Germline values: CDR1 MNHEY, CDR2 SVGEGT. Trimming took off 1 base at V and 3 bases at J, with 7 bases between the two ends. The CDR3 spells CASSYYGGGANVLTF. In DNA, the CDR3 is TGTGCCAGCAGTTACTACGGTGGTGGGGCCAACGTCCTGACTTTC.

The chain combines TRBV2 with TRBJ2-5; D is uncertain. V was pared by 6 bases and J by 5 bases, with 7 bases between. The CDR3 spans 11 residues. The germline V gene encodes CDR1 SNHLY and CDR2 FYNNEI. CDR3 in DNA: TGTGCCAGCAGCCGCGTGGAGACCCAGTACTTC. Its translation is CASSRVETQYF.

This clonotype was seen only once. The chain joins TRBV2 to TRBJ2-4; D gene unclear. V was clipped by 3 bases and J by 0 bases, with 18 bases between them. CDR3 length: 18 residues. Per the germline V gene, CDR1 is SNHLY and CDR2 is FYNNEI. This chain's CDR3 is CASSESLRVLVAKNIQYF. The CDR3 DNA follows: TGTGCCAGCAGTGAGTCTCTCCGGGTGCTTGTAGCCAAAAACATTCAGTACTTC. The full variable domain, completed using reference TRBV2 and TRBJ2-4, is EPEVTQTPSHQVTQMGQEVILRCVPISNHLYFYWYRQILGQKVEFLVSFYNNEISEKSEIFDDQFSVERPDGSNFTLKIRSTKLEDSAMYFCASSESLRVLVAKNIQYFGAGTRLSVL.

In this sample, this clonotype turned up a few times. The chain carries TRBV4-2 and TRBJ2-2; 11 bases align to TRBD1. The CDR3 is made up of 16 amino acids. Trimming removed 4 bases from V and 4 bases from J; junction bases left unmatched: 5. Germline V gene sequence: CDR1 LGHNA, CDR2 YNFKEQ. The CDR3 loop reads CASSPTGTGGTGELFF. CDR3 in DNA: TGTGCCAGCAGCCCAACCGGGACAGGGGGCACCGGGGAGCTGTTTTTT.